This T cell receptor beta chain appears in the sequencing data of a study of T-cell memory formation after mild COVID-19. Comment on this clonotype: Its target is not known.

TCRdb re-derived calls from the 5' RACE reads in MiXCR, one entry per CDR3 protein. The sample carries about 470,000 distinct CDR3 sequences, roughly 18% recorded once. Whole-study findings and limits: In pre-infection memory, a portion of responding clones appeared, which suggested that cross-reactive memory joined. CD8+ contracting clones occupied EMRA, while CD4+ ones occupied mainly CM and EM.

The V gene lost 5 bases and the J gene lost 2 bases, with 16 bases spanning the gap. The germline CDR1 and CDR2 sequences are SEHNR and FQNEAQ (reference sequence). The CDR3 runs 16 residues. The material sequenced was PBMCs or a T cell subset sorted from them (not recorded which). V gene TRBV7-9 combines with J gene TRBJ2-1; D unresolved. The TCR comes from an adult woman who had mild COVID-19 (a few samples of this study predate the infection). Cell type and time point are not known. The CDR3 loop reads CASSVFPDGAYNEQFF. CDR3 nucleotide sequence: TGTGCCAGCAGCGTGTTTCCTGATGGGGCCTACAATGAGCAGTTCTTC.